This TCR beta chain is drawn from a study of T-cell reconstitution after alpha-beta-depleted transplantation in children. Findings of the study overall: Alpha-beta T cells present about two months after transplant were reported to originate from several hundred expanded graft clones.

Unique molecular identifiers tagged the TCRbeta library. TCRdb processed the PCR reads anew with MiXCR; each CDR3 protein has one entry. The sample contains tens of thousands of distinct CDR3 sequences, around 56% of which appear only once. Only one count was recorded for this clonotype. Its matching antigen is unknown. This clonotype was obtained from a boy in the first two years of life with SCID, due to receive a stem cell transplant. The sample was peripheral blood, taken before TCRalphabeta/CD19-depleted stem cell transplant.

CDR3 amino acids: CASSLDSLSSYEQYF. The CDR3 region has the DNA TGTGCCAGCAGCTTAGACAGCCTGAGCTCCTACGAGCAGTACTTC. V and J are TRBV7-9 and TRBJ2-7; D call uncertain. The CDR3 has 15 residues. V dropped 1 base and J dropped 0 bases, with 10 bases sitting between them. CDR1 SEHNR and CDR2 FQNEAQ come from the germline V gene (reference sequence).